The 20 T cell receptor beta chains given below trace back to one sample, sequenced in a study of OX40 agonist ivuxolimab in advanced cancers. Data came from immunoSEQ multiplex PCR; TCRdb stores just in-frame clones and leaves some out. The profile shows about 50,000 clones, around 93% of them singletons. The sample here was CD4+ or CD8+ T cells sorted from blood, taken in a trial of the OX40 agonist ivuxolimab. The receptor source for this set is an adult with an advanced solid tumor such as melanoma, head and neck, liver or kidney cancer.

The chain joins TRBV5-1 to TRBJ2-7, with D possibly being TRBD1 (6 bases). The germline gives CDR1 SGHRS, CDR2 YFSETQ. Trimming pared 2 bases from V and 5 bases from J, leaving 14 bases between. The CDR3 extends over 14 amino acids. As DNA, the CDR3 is TGCGCCAGCAGCTTATGGACAGACGAGGACGAGCAGTACTTC. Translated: CASSLWTDEDEQYF. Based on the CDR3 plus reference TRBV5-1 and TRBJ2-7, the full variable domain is KAGVTQTPRYLIKTRGQQVTLSCSPISGHRSVSWYQQTPGQGLQFLFEYFSETQRNKGNFPGRFSGRQFSNSRSEMNVSTLELGDSALYLCASSLWTDEDEQYFGPGTRLTVT.

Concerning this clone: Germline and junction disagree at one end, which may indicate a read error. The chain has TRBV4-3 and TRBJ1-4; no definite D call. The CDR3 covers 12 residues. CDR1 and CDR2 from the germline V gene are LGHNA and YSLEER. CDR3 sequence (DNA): TGCGCCAGCAGCCAAGATTTTGACGCCTCCCCATTT. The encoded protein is CASSQDFDASPF.

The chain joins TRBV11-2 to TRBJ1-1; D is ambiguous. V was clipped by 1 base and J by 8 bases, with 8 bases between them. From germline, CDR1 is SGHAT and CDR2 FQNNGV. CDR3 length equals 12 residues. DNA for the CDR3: TGTGCCAGCAGCTTAGTGGGGTGGGAAGCTTTCTTT. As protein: CASSLVGWEAFF.

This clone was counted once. This chain's CDR3 is CASSLVRGDEQYF. The CDR3 bases are TGTGCCAGCAGCTTAGTAAGGGGAGACGAGCAGTACTTC. The V and J genes are TRBV7-8 and TRBJ2-7; D might be TRBD1 or TRBD2, each matching 5 bases. The germline V gene has CDR1 SGHVS and CDR2 FQNEAQ. The CDR3 length is 13 residues. V was clipped by 1 base and J by 5 bases, with 9 bases between them.

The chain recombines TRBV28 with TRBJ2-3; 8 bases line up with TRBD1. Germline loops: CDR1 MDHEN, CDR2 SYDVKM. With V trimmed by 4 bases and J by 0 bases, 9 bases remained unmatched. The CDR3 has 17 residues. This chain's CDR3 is CASSSGTGTASTDTQYF. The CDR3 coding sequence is TGTGCCAGCAGTTCTGGGACAGGTACCGCTAGCACAGATACGCAGTATTTT.

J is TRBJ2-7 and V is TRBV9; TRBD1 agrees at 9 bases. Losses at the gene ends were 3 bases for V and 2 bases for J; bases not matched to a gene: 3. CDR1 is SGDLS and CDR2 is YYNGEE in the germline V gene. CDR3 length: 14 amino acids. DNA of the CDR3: TGTGCCAGCAGCGCAACAGGGGGCCCCTACGAGCAGTACTTC. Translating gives CASSATGGPYEQYF.

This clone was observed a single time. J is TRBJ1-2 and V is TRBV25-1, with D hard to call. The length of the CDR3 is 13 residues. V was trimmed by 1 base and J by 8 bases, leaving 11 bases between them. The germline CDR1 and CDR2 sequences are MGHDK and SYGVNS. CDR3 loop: CASSEFTVDGYTF. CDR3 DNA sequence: TGTGCCAGCAGTGAATTTACAGTTGACGGCTACACCTTC.

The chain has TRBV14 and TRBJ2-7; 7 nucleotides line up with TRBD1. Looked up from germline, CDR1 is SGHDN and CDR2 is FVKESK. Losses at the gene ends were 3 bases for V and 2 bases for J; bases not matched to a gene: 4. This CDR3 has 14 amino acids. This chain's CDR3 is CASSQAGTAYEQYF. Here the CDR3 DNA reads TGTGCCAGCAGCCAGGCCGGGACAGCCTACGAGCAGTACTTC.

The chain's CDR3 is CASSFRTSYEQYF. The CDR3 DNA is TGTGCCAGCAGTTTTCGGACCTCCTACGAGCAGTACTTC. V usage is TRBV28 and J usage is TRBJ2-7, with D hard to call. This CDR3 region has 13 residues. Germline values: CDR1 MDHEN, CDR2 SYDVKM. The ends were cut back, 3 bases at V and 0 bases at J, with 6 bases in the middle.

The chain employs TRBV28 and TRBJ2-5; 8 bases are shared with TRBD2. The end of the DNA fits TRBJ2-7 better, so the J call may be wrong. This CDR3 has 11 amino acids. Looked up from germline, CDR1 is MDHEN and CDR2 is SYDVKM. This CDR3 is CATGGGYEQYF. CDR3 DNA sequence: TGTGCCACCGGGGGGGGATACGAGCAGTACTTC.

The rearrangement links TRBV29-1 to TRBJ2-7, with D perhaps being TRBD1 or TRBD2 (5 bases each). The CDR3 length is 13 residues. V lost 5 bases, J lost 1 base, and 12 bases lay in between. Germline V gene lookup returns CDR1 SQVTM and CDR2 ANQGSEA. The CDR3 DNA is TGCAGCGTTTTCGCCAGGGAGTCCTACGAGCAGTACTTC. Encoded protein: CSVFARESYEQYF.

The CDR3, as DNA: TGCGCCAGCAGCCAAGGGCCCCAGGGGGCTGGAAACACCATATATTTT. Its translation: CASSQGPQGAGNTIYF. The V call is TRBV4-3, the J call TRBJ1-3, with 7 bases identical to TRBD1. CDR3 size: 16 residues. V lost 1 base to trimming and J lost 2 bases; unmatched junction nucleotides: 5. Germline V gives CDR1 LGHNA, CDR2 YSLEER.

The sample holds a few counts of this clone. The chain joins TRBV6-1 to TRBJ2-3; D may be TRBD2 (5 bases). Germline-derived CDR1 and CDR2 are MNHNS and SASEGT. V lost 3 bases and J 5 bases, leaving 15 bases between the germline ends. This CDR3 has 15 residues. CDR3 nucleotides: TGTGCCAGCAGTGATTTGGCCGGGGATCTAGATACGCAGTATTTT. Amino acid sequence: CASSDLAGDLDTQYF.

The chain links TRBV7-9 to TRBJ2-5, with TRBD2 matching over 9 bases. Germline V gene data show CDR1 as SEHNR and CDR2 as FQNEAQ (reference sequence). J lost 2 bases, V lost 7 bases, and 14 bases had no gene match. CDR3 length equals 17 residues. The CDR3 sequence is CASTKSQRLAGQETQYF. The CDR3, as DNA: TGTGCCAGCACGAAATCCCAGCGCCTAGCGGGACAAGAGACCCAGTACTTC.

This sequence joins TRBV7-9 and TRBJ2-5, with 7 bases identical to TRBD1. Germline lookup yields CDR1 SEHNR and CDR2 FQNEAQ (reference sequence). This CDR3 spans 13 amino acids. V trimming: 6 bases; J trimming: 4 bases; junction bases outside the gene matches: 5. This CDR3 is CASRPGDRETQYF. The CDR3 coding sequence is TGTGCCAGCAGACCCGGGGACAGAGAGACCCAGTACTTC.

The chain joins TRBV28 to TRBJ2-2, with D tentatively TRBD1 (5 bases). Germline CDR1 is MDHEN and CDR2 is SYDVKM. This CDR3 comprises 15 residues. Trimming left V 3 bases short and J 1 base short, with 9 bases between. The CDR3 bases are TGTGCCAGCAGTTTGACAGACAGGAACACCGGGGAGCTGTTTTTT. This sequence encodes CASSLTDRNTGELFF. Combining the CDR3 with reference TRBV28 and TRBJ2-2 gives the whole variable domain DVKVTQSSRYLVKRTGEKVFLECVQDMDHENMFWYRQDPGLGLRLIYFSYDVKMKEKGDIPEGYSVSREKKERFSLILESASTNQTSMYLCASSLTDRNTGELFFGEGSRLTVL.

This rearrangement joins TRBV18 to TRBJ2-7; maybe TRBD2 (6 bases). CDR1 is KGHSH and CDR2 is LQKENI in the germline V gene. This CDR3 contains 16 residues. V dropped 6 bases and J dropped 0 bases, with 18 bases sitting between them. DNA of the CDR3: TGTGCCAGCTCCGACGACCGGGGGAAGGGCTCCTACGAGCAGTACTTC. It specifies CASSDDRGKGSYEQYF.

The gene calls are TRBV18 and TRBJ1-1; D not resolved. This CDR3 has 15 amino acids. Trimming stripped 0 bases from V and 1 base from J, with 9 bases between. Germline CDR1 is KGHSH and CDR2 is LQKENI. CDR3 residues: CASSPPADWNTEAFF. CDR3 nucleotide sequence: TGTGCCAGCTCACCACCGGCAGACTGGAACACTGAAGCTTTCTTT. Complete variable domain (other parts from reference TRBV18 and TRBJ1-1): NAGVMQNPRHLVRRRGQEARLRCSPMKGHSHVYWYRQLPEEGLKFMVYLQKENIIDESGMPKERFSAEFPKEGPSILRIQQVVRGDSAAYFCASSPPADWNTEAFFGQGTRLTVV.

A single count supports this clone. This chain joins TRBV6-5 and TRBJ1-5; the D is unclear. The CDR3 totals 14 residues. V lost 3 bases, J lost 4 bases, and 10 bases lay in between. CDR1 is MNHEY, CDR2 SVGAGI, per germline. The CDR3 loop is CASSYLGQNQPQHF. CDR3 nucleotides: TGTGCCAGCAGTTATTTAGGGCAGAATCAGCCCCAGCATTTT.

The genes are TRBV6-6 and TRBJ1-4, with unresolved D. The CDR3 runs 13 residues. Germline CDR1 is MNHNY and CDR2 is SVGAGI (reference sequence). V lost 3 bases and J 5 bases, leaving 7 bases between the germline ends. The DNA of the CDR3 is TGTGCCAGCAGTTATGGACTCAATGAAAAACTGTTTTTT. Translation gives CASSYGLNEKLFF.